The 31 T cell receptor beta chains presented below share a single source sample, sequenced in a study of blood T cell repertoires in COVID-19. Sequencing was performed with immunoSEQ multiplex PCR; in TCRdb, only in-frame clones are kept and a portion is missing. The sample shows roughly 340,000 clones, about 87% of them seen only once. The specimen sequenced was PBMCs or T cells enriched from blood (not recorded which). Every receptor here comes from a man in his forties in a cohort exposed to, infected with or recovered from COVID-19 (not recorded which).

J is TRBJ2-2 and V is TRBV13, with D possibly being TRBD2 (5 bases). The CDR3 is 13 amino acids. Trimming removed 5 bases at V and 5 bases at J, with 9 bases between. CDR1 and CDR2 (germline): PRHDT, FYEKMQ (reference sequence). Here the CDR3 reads CASSPRGTGELFF. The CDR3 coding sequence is TGTGCCAGCAGCCCCCGGGGAACCGGGGAGCTGTTTTTT.

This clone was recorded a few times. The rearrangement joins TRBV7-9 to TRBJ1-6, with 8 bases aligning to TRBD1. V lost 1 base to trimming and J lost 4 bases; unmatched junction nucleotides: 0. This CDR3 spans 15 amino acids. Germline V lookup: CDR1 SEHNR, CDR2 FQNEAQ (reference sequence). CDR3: CASSLGTGYNSPLHF. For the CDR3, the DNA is TGTGCCAGCAGCTTAGGGACAGGGTATAATTCACCCCTCCACTTT.

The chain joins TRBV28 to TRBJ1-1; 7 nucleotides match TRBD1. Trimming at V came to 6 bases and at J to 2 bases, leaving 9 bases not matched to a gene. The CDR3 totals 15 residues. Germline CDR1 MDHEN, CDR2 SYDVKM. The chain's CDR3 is CASSSGGGGNTEAFF. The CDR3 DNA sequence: TGTGCCAGCAGCTCAGGGGGAGGAGGAAACACTGAAGCTTTCTTT. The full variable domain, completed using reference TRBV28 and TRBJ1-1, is DVKVTQSSRYLVKRTGEKVFLECVQDMDHENMFWYRQDPGLGLRLIYFSYDVKMKEKGDIPEGYSVSREKKERFSLILESASTNQTSMYLCASSSGGGGNTEAFFGQGTRLTVV.

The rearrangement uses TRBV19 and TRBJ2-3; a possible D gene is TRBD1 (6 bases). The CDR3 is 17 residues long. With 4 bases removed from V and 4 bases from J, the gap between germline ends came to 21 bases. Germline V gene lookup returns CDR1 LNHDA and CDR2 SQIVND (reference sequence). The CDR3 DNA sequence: TGTGCCAGTAGTAAATTACAGGGCGGTGTCTTTCCAGATACGCAGTATTTT. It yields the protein CASSKLQGGVFPDTQYF.

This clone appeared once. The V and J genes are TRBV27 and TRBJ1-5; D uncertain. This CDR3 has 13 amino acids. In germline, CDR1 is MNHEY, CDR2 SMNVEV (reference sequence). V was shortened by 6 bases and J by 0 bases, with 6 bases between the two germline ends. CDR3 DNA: TGTGCCAGCAGGGGAGGTAGCAATCAGCCCCAGCATTTT. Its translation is CASRGGSNQPQHF.

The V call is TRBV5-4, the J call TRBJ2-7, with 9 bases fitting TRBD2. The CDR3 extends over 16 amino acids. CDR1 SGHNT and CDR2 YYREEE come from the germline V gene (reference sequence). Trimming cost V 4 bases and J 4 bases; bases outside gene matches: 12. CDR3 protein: CASSPAGGGALYEQYF. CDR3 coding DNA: TGTGCCAGCAGCCCGGCGGGGGGGGGAGCCCTATACGAGCAGTACTTC.

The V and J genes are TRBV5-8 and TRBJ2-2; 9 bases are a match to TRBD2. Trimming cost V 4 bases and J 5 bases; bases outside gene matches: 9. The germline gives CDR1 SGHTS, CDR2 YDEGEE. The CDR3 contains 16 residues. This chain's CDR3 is CASSLQSGRRTGELFF. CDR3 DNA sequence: TGTGCCAGCAGCCTCCAGAGCGGGAGGCGGACCGGGGAGCTGTTTTTT. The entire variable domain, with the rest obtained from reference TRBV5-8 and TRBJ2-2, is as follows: EAGVTQSPTHLIKTRGQQATLRCSPISGHTSVYWYQQALGLGLQFLLWYDEGEERNRGNFPPRFSGRQFPNYSSELNVNALELEDSALYLCASSLQSGRRTGELFFGEGSRLTVL.

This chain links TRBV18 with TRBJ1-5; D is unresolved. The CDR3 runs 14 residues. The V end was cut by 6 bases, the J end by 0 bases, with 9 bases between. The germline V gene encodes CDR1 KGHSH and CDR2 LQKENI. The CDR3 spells CASSGLYSNQPQHF. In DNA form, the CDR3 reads TGTGCCAGCTCCGGACTCTATAGCAATCAGCCCCAGCATTTT. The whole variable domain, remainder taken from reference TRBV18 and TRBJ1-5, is NAGVMQNPRHLVRRRGQEARLRCSPMKGHSHVYWYRQLPEEGLKFMVYLQKENIIDESGMPKERFSAEFPKEGPSILRIQQVVRGDSAAYFCASSGLYSNQPQHFGDGTRLSIL.

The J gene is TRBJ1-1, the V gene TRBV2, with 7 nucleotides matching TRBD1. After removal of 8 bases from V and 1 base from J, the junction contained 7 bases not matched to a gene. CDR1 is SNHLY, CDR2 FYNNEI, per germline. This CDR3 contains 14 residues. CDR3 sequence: CASRNRGGNTEAFF. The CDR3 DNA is TGTGCCAGCCGCAACAGGGGAGGGAACACTGAAGCTTTCTTT.

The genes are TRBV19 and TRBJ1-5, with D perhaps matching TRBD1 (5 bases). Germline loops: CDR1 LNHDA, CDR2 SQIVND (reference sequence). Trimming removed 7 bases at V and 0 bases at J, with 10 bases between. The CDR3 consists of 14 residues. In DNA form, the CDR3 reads TGTGCCAGTATCGGGACTTATAGCAATCAGCCCCAGCATTTT. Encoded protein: CASIGTYSNQPQHF. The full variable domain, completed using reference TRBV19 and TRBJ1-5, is DGGITQSPKYLFRKEGQNVTLSCEQNLNHDAMYWYRQDPGQGLRLIYYSQIVNDFQKGDIAEGYSVSREKKESFPLTVTSAQKNPTAFYLCASIGTYSNQPQHFGDGTRLSIL.

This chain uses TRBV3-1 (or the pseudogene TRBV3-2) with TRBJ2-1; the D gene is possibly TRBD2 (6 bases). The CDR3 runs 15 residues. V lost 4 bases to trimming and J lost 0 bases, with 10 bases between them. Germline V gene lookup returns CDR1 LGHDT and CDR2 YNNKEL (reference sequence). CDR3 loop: CASSPTSTSYNEQFF. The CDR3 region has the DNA TGTGCCAGCAGCCCTACTAGCACCTCCTACAATGAGCAGTTCTTC.

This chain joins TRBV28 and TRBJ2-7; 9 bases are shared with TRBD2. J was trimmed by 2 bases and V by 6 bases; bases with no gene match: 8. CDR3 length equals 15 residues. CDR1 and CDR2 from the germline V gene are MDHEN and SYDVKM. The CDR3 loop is CASSLVSGGAYEQYF. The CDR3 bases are TGTGCCAGCAGCTTAGTTAGCGGGGGAGCCTACGAGCAGTACTTC.

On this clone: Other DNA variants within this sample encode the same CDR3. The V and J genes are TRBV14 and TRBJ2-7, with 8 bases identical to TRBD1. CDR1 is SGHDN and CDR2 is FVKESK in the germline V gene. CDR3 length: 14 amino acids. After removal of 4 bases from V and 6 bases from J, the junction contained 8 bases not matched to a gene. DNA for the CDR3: TGTGCCAGCAGCCCGGACAGGGAAGATGGCGAGCAGTACTTC. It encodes CASSPDREDGEQYF.

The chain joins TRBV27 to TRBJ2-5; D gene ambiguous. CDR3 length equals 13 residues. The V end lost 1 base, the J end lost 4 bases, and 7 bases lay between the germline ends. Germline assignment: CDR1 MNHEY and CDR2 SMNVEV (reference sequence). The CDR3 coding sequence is TGTGCCAGCAGTTTATACAAGTCAGAGACCCAGTACTTC. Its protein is CASSLYKSETQYF.

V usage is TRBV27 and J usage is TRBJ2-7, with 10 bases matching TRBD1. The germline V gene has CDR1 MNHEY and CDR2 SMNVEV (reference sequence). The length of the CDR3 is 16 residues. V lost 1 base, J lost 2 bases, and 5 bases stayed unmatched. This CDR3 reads CASSLFGTGATYEQYF. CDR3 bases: TGTGCCAGCAGTTTATTCGGGACAGGGGCCACCTACGAGCAGTACTTC.

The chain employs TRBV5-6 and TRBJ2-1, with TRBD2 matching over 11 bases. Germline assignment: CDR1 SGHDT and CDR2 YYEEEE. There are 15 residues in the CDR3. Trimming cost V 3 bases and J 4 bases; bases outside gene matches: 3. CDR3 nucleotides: TGTGCCAGCAGCTCGGGACTAGCGGAATACAATGAGCAGTTCTTC. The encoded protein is CASSSGLAEYNEQFF.

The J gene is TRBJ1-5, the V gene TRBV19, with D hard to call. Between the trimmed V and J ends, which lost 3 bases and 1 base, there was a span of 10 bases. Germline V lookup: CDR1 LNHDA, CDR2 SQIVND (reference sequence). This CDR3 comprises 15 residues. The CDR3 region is CASSILSGSNQPQHF. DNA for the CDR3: TGTGCCAGTAGTATTCTTTCAGGAAGCAATCAGCCCCAGCATTTT.

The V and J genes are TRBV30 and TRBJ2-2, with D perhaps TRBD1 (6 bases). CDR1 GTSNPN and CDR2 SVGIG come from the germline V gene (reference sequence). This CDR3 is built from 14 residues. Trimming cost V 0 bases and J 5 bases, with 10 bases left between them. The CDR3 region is CAWSVQGRTGELFF. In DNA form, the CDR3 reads TGTGCCTGGAGTGTACAGGGAAGGACCGGGGAGCTGTTTTTT.

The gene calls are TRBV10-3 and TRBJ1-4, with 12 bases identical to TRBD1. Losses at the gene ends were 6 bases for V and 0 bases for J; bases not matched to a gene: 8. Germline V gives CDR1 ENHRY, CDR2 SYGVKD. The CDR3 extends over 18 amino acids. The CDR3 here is CAISPGQGASTTNEKLFF. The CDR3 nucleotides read TGTGCCATCAGCCCGGGACAGGGGGCCTCTACAACTAATGAAAAACTGTTTTTT.

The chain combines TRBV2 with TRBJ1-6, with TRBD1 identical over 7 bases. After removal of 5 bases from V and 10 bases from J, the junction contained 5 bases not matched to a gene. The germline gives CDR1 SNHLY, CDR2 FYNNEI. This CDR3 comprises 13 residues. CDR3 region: CASSNRGGSPLHF. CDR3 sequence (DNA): TGTGCCAGCAGTAACAGGGGTGGGTCACCCCTCCACTTT.

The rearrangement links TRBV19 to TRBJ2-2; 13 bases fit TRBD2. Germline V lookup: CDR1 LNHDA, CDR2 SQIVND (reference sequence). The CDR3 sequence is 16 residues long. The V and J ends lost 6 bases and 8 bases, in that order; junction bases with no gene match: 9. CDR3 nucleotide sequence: TGTGCCAGTAGAACCTGGACTAGCGGGAGTGGGGGGGAGCTGTTTTTT. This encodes CASRTWTSGSGGELFF.

The DNA for the CDR3 is TGTGCCAGCAGCCCCCCCGTAAGCGATGAGCAGTTCTTC. It encodes CASSPPVSDEQFF. This sequence joins TRBV11-3 and TRBJ2-1; no firm D call. The V gene's germline CDR1 is SGHNT and CDR2 YENEEA. The CDR3 contains 13 residues. Deletions cut 5 bases from V and 8 bases from J, with 13 bases between.

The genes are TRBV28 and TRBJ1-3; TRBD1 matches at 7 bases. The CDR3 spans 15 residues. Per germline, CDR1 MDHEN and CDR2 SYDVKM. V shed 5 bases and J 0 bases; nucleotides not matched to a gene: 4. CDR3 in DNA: TGTGCCAGCAGTATACAGGGGAGCTCTGGAAACACCATATATTTT. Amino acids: CASSIQGSSGNTIYF.

CDR3 nucleotide sequence: TGTGCCAGCAGCTTAGATTGGACTAGCATTAATGAGCAGTTCTTC. Translated: CASSLDWTSINEQFF. The chain couples TRBV11-1 to TRBJ2-1; 8 nucleotides match TRBD2. Looked up from germline, CDR1 is SGHAT and CDR2 is FQDESV (reference sequence). CDR3 size: 15 residues. The V segment lost 1 base and the J segment 7 bases; nucleotides outside the gene matches: 6.

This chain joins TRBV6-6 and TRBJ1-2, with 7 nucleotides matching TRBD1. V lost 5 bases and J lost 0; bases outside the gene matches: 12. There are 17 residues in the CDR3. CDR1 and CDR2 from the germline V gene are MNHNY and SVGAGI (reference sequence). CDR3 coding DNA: TGTGCCAGCAGTCACGCGGACAGGCAAAACTCTAACTATGGCTACACCTTC. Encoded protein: CASSHADRQNSNYGYTF.

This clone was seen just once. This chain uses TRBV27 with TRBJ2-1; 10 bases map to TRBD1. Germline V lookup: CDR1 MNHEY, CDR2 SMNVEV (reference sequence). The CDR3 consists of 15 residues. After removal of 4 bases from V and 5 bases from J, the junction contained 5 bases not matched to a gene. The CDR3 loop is CASSSPGTGDNEQFF. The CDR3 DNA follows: TGTGCCAGCAGTTCCCCCGGGACAGGGGACAATGAGCAGTTCTTC.

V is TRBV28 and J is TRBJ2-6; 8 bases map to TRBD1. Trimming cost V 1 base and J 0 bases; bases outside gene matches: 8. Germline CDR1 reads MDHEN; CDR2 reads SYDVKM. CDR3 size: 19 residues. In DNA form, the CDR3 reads TGTGCCAGCAGTTTATCATGGACAGGGCCCCCCTCTGGGGCCAACGTCCTGACTTTC. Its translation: CASSLSWTGPPSGANVLTF.

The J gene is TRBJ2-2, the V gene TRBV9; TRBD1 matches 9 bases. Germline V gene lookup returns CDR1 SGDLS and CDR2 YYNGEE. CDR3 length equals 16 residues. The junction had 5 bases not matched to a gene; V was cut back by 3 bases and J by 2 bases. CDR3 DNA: TGTGCCAGCAGCGCTACAGGGGGCCCTAACACCGGGGAGCTGTTTTTT. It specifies CASSATGGPNTGELFF.

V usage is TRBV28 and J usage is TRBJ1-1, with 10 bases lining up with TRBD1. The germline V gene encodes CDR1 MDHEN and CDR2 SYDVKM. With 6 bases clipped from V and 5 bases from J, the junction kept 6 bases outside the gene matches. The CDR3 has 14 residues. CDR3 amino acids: CASRGGQGRTEAFF. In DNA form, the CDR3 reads TGTGCCAGCAGGGGGGGACAGGGGAGGACTGAAGCTTTCTTT.

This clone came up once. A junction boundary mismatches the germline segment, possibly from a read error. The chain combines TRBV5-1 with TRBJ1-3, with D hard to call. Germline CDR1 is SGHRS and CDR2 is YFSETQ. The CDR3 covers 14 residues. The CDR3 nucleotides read TGCGCCAGCAGCTTAGCCGGACTCGGAAGCACCATATATTTT. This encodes CASSLAGLGSTIYF.

The CDR3 sequence: CASSALQGAGNTIYF. The CDR3 DNA reads TGTGCCAGCAGCGCCCTCCAGGGGGCGGGAAACACCATATATTTT. The chain employs TRBV7-8 and TRBJ1-3; TRBD1 agrees at 8 bases. The V segment lost 5 bases and the J segment 4 bases; nucleotides outside the gene matches: 7. Looked up from germline, CDR1 is SGHVS and CDR2 is FQNEAQ. The CDR3 is 15 amino acids.